These 26 T cell receptor beta chains came from one sample sequenced in a study of beta chain features in type 1 diabetes. Findings and caveats of the study: Patients with Type 1 diabetes showed moderately but significantly shorter TCRB CDR3s in all four CD4+ subsets.

No antigen has been identified for these receptors. What was sequenced were expressed TCRB transcripts, since all of the isolated RNA had been reverse transcribed. Profiled with immunoSEQ multiplex PCR; TCRdb holds only in-frame clones, not every one. The sample consists of approximately 250,000 clones, about a tenth of them appearing once. The specimen sequenced was naive CD4+ T cells from blood. The receptors were gathered from a man between 25 and 39 years old with type 1 diabetes.

The rearrangement joins TRBV11-3 to TRBJ2-7, with D perhaps matching TRBD2 (5 bases). The CDR3 totals 12 residues. V lost 4 bases and J lost 5, with 9 bases in between. Germline V gives CDR1 SGHNT, CDR2 YENEEA. CDR3 protein: CASSSRGHEQYF. DNA for the CDR3: TGTGCCAGCAGCTCAAGAGGGCACGAGCAGTACTTC.

The gene calls are TRBV28 and TRBJ2-7; possible D gene TRBD1, 6 bases. The CDR3 has 15 residues. Germline values: CDR1 MDHEN, CDR2 SYDVKM. V lost 8 bases and J 0 bases, leaving 17 bases between the germline ends. The CDR3 sequence is CASGPADSSSYEQYF. The CDR3 DNA sequence: TGTGCCAGCGGCCCAGCGGACAGTTCCTCCTACGAGCAGTACTTC.

This clone was detected a few times. The V and J genes are TRBV30 and TRBJ1-4; 7 bases agree with TRBD1. The CDR3 spans 11 residues. After removal of 5 bases from V and 8 bases from J, the junction contained 2 bases not matched to a gene. Germline V gene lookup returns CDR1 GTSNPN and CDR2 SVGIG (reference sequence). Here the CDR3 reads CAWHRGEKLFF. Written as DNA, the CDR3 is TGTGCCTGGCACAGGGGAGAAAAACTGTTTTTT.

The table lists this clone with a few counts. The V call is TRBV7-2, the J call TRBJ2-3; TRBD2 matches 13 bases. The CDR3 extends over 18 amino acids. Looked up from germline, CDR1 is SGHTA and CDR2 is FQGNSA. V lost 6 bases to trimming and J lost 0 bases; unmatched junction nucleotides: 9. The CDR3 coding sequence is TGTGCCAGCAGATTACTAGCGGGGGGGCCCCTTAGCACAGATACGCAGTATTTT. Protein sequence: CASRLLAGGPLSTDTQYF.

The rearrangement links TRBV7-9 to TRBJ1-2; tentatively, D is TRBD1 (6 bases). Germline V gene lookup returns CDR1 SEHNR and CDR2 FQNEAQ (reference sequence). V was clipped by 1 base and J by 6 bases, with 12 bases between them. The CDR3 contains 14 residues. The CDR3 DNA reads as TGTGCCAGCAGCTTAGGGGACATCTCCCATGGCTACACCTTC. Its protein is CASSLGDISHGYTF.

The chain carries TRBV19 and TRBJ1-6; a weak D match, TRBD1 (6 bases). Germline lookup yields CDR1 LNHDA and CDR2 SQIVND (reference sequence). V lost 7 bases to trimming and J lost 9 bases, with 16 bases between them. This CDR3 comprises 14 residues. CDR3 sequence (DNA): TGTGCCAGTACCCCTCGGGGGGCTGGTTCACCCCTCCACTTT. Protein: CASTPRGAGSPLHF.

This clone appeared a few times. The chain links TRBV6-5 to TRBJ1-6, with TRBD1 identical over 8 bases. Germline trimming cut 5 bases from V and 10 bases from J; bases unmatched to any gene: 4. The germline V gene has CDR1 MNHEY and CDR2 SVGAGI. The length of the CDR3 is 13 residues. CDR3 loop: CASSLQGESPLHF. CDR3 coding DNA: TGTGCCAGCAGTCTACAGGGGGAATCACCCCTCCACTTT.

The rearrangement joins TRBV9 to TRBJ2-3; the D gene is possibly TRBD1 (6 bases). This CDR3 has 14 residues. V lost 1 base and J 6 bases, leaving 12 bases between the germline ends. Germline V gene lookup returns CDR1 SGDLS and CDR2 YYNGEE. In DNA, the CDR3 is TGTGCCAGCAGCGTACGTCCAGGGGAGGATACGCAGTATTTT. Its protein product is CASSVRPGEDTQYF. Variable domain in full (rest from reference TRBV9 and TRBJ2-3): DSGVTQTPKHLITATGQRVTLRCSPRSGDLSVYWYQQSLDQGLQFLIQYYNGEERAKGNILERFSAQQFPDLHSELNLSSLELGDSALYFCASSVRPGEDTQYFGPGTRLTVL.

In this sample, this clone turned up a few times. One end of the junction is discordant with germline, which a read error may explain. The chain carries TRBV7-9 and TRBJ2-5, with D possibly matching TRBD2 (6 bases). The CDR3 runs to 16 residues. Germline values: CDR1 SEHNR, CDR2 FQNEAQ (reference sequence). The CDR3 is CASSQEWTGGQETQYF. The CDR3, as DNA: TGCGCCAGCAGCCAAGAATGGACCGGAGGGCAAGAGACCCAGTACTTC.

The chain uses TRBV27 and TRBJ2-1, with D perhaps TRBD1 (6 bases). CDR3 length: 13 residues. Trimming stripped 6 bases from V and 6 bases from J, with 12 bases between. Germline CDR1 is MNHEY and CDR2 is SMNVEV (reference sequence). The CDR3 DNA reads TGTGCCAGCAGCCCAACACAGGGCAATGAGCAGTTCTTC. This encodes CASSPTQGNEQFF.

The chain couples TRBV4-3 to TRBJ1-4, with 8 bases lining up with TRBD1. V lost 4 bases and J lost 1; bases outside the gene matches: 5. The CDR3 extends over 16 amino acids. Germline values: CDR1 LGHNA, CDR2 YSLEER. The CDR3 spells CASSPRTGGTNEKLFF. The CDR3 nucleotides are TGCGCCAGCAGCCCCCGAACAGGGGGAACTAATGAAAAACTGTTTTTT.

The table lists this clone with a few counts. This chain uses TRBV28 with TRBJ2-7, with 8 bases identical to TRBD2. CDR1 is MDHEN and CDR2 is SYDVKM in the germline V gene. CDR3 length equals 13 residues. J lost 3 bases, V lost 3 bases, and 1 base had no gene match. The CDR3 DNA reads as TGTGCCAGCAGTTTGACTAGCGTCTACGAGCAGTACTTC. Translation: CASSLTSVYEQYF. The full variable domain, in which reference TRBV28 and TRBJ2-7 provide the parts outside the CDR3, is DVKVTQSSRYLVKRTGEKVFLECVQDMDHENMFWYRQDPGLGLRLIYFSYDVKMKEKGDIPEGYSVSREKKERFSLILESASTNQTSMYLCASSLTSVYEQYFGPGTRLTVT.

On this clone itself: The same CDR3 is also encoded by other DNA sequences in this sample. This sequence joins TRBV5-1 and TRBJ2-3, with a possible D match to TRBD1 (5 bases). The CDR3 is made up of 13 amino acids. Germline CDR1 reads SGHRS; CDR2 reads YFSETQ. Trimming took 1 base from V and 5 from J, leaving 8 bases between them. CDR3 sequence: CASSLQGEDTQYF. The CDR3 bases are TGCGCCAGCAGCTTGCAAGGGGAAGATACGCAGTATTTT.

CDR3 protein: CASSTRGEQYF. The CDR3 DNA sequence: TGTGCCAGCAGTACCCGAGGGGAGCAGTACTTC. This chain joins TRBV6-5 and TRBJ2-7, with a weak D call TRBD2 (5 bases). Germline V lookup: CDR1 MNHEY, CDR2 SVGAGI. The CDR3 is 11 residues long. Trimming took off 5 bases at V and 7 bases at J, with 9 bases between the two ends.

This clone was observed a handful of times. The chain is built from TRBV5-1 and TRBJ2-3; D is unclear. Trimming removed 7 bases from V and 6 bases from J, with 15 bases in between. CDR3 length: 13 amino acids. Germline V gene data show CDR1 as SGHRS and CDR2 as YFSETQ. The CDR3: CASAEDSADTQYF. The CDR3 region has the DNA TGCGCCAGCGCAGAAGACTCTGCGGATACGCAGTATTTT.

This clone was picked up a small number of times. The V and J genes are TRBV5-5 and TRBJ1-6; perhaps TRBD1 as D (6 bases). Looked up from germline, CDR1 is SGHKS and CDR2 is YYEKEE (reference sequence). The V gene lost 5 bases and the J gene lost 7 bases, with 16 bases spanning the gap. This CDR3 is 15 amino acids long. The CDR3 DNA reads as TGTGCCAGCAGTAAGACAGGTGTCGAGAATTCACCCCTCCACTTT. This codes for CASSKTGVENSPLHF.

The chain couples TRBV14 to TRBJ2-2; 8 bases match TRBD1. Germline V lookup: CDR1 SGHDN, CDR2 FVKESK. The junction had 7 bases not matched to a gene; V was cut back by 4 bases and J by 3 bases. This CDR3 has 16 amino acids. The CDR3 DNA follows: TGTGCCAGCAGCCCCCTCGACAGGGGCGACACCGGGGAGCTGTTTTTT. Translation: CASSPLDRGDTGELFF.

The J gene is TRBJ1-5, the V gene TRBV28; D might be TRBD1 (5 bases). V was pared by 4 bases and J by 5 bases, with 15 bases between. CDR3 length equals 15 residues. CDR1 and CDR2 from the germline V gene are MDHEN and SYDVKM. DNA of the CDR3: TGTGCCAGCAGTTCCCCGGGCAGGGTGGATCAGCCCCAGCATTTT. This translates into CASSSPGRVDQPQHF.

CDR3 coding DNA: TGTGCCAGCAGCCAAATCAGGAACACTGAAGCTTTCTTT. Translation gives CASSQIRNTEAFF. The genes are TRBV11-2 and TRBJ1-1; D gene unclear. V was shortened by 5 bases and J by 1 base, with 8 bases between the two germline ends. This CDR3 region has 13 residues. Per the germline V gene, CDR1 is SGHAT and CDR2 is FQNNGV.

The chain links TRBV5-1 to TRBJ2-1; possible D gene TRBD1, 7 bases. In germline, CDR1 is SGHRS, CDR2 YFSETQ. The length of the CDR3 is 17 residues. Between the trimmed V and J ends, which lost 3 bases and 4 bases, there was a span of 20 bases. CDR3 nucleotides: TGCGCCAGCAGCTCGTTGACAGGGCTAGCGCTTTACAATGAGCAGTTCTTC. It is translated as CASSSLTGLALYNEQFF. The full variable domain, with the rest looked up from reference TRBV5-1 and TRBJ2-1, is KAGVTQTPRYLIKTRGQQVTLSCSPISGHRSVSWYQQTPGQGLQFLFEYFSETQRNKGNFPGRFSGRQFSNSRSEMNVSTLELGDSALYLCASSSLTGLALYNEQFFGPGTRLTVL.

In this sample, this clone turned up a few times. The V gene is TRBV30, the J gene TRBJ1-2, with unresolved D. V was trimmed by 2 bases and J by 7 bases, leaving 11 bases between them. CDR1 is GTSNPN, CDR2 SVGIG, per germline (reference sequence). The CDR3 has 12 amino acids. The CDR3 here is CAWSPRAGGYTF. In DNA form, the CDR3 reads TGTGCCTGGAGTCCCCGAGCCGGTGGCTACACCTTC.

This clone was seen a few times. The same CDR3 also results from other DNA sequences found in this sample. This rearrangement joins TRBV5-1 to TRBJ2-2; TRBD1 might be the D (5 bases). The CDR3 contains 15 residues. Trimming pared 0 bases from V and 1 base from J, leaving 7 bases between. CDR1 is SGHRS, CDR2 YFSETQ, per germline. This chain's CDR3 is CASSLDRLNTGELFF. CDR3 coding DNA: TGCGCCAGCAGCTTGGACAGGCTGAACACCGGGGAGCTGTTTTTT.

The rearrangement links TRBV2 to TRBJ1-2; TRBD1 might be the D (5 bases). Trimming took off 3 bases at V and 5 bases at J, with 13 bases between the two ends. Per the germline V gene, CDR1 is SNHLY and CDR2 is FYNNEI. The CDR3 covers 14 residues. The CDR3 DNA follows: TGTGCCAGCAGTGAGGGGGGGTCCTGGTATGGCTACACCTTC. This sequence encodes CASSEGGSWYGYTF.

The chain employs TRBV5-1 and TRBJ2-5, with 8 bases aligning to TRBD2. Germline CDR1 reads SGHRS; CDR2 reads YFSETQ. The CDR3 spans 16 residues. Losses at the gene ends were 4 bases for V and 4 bases for J; bases not matched to a gene: 12. The CDR3 DNA reads as TGCGCCAGCAGCCCGGGGGCCAGCGGGGGTCGAGAGACCCAGTACTTC. Its translation: CASSPGASGGRETQYF.

The CDR3 DNA follows: TGCGCCAGCATGAAGGGACAGATGGAGACCCAGTACTTC. This sequence encodes CASMKGQMETQYF. This chain uses TRBV5-1 with TRBJ2-5; the match to TRBD1 covers 7 bases. Trimming removed 6 bases from V and 5 bases from J; junction bases left unmatched: 7. From germline, CDR1 is SGHRS and CDR2 YFSETQ. The CDR3 extends over 13 amino acids.

The chain recombines TRBV5-1 with TRBJ2-2; the D gene is possibly TRBD1 (6 bases). The CDR3 runs to 13 residues. The V and J ends lost 4 bases and 6 bases respectively, with 10 bases between them. CDR1 is SGHRS and CDR2 is YFSETQ in the germline V gene. The CDR3 region is CASSPRQAGELFF. The CDR3 nucleotides are TGCGCCAGCAGCCCAAGACAGGCCGGGGAGCTGTTTTTT.